This T cell receptor (beta chain) was obtained from a study of control samples from healthy donors and cancer patients (dated by TCRdb to about 2020). This clone was seen more than once but under ten times. There is no known antigen for this receptor. Per-nucleotide qualities are absent, and no much larger clonotype sits a single base away. Preparation of the library involved the immunoSEQ multiplex PCR assay. Imported from immuneACCESS, the table was reduced by TCRdb to in-frame sequences with V and J called. These copies leave out some clones; in studies compared against another copy, an unresolved V gene accounts for under half, and the cause of the remainder is not known. This sample has 100,000 to 150,000 clones in its table, and around 87% of those were observed once. The ten largest clones capture 2.9% of the sample. The TCR sequence derives from a man aged 60 to 75 in good health. Material for sequencing was blood.

The DNA sequence is given as TGTGCCAGCAGCCAAGATCCTACAGGGTCTGGGGCCAACGTCCTGACTTTC. Translation gives CASSQDPTGSGANVLTF. The chain joins TRBV3-1 (or the pseudogene TRBV3-2) to TRBJ2-6; D gene: possibly TRBD1, on 6 matching bases. CDR1 and CDR2 were assigned from the germline V gene (reference sequence) as LGHDT and YNNKEL. Counted from cysteine to phenylalanine, this CDR3 has 17 amino acids. CDR3 DNA only is kept here, 51 bases in frame from base 1. V sheds 0 bases and J sheds 1 base, leaving 10 bases between their ends.